The sample holds a few counts of the clone carrying this T cell receptor beta chain. What it binds is not known. This entry is derived from a study of CD8 T cells in ankylosing spondylitis. Study results and caveats: According to the report, clones linked to the disease were significantly enriched in matched synovial fluid samples taken from ankylosing spondylitis patients.

One entry per CDR3 protein, called by TCRdb with MiXCR from the 5' RACE reads. Here the sample spans roughly 91,000 distinct CDR3 sequences, almost 8.5% being singletons. The germline CDR1 and CDR2 sequences are SGHTA and FQGNSA. The V gene end was trimmed by 3 bases and the J gene end by 2 bases; junction bases not matched to a gene: 4. This CDR3 has 15 residues. The chain has TRBV7-2 and TRBJ2-3; 8 bases map to TRBD2. Input material: blood, either unsorted or a sorted T cell fraction (not recorded which). This TCR came from a male donor with ankylosing spondylitis or in good health (not recorded which). CDR3 coding DNA: TGTGCCAGCAGCTTTAACGGGGGGGCCACAGATACGCAGTATTTT. It yields the protein CASSFNGGATDTQYF.